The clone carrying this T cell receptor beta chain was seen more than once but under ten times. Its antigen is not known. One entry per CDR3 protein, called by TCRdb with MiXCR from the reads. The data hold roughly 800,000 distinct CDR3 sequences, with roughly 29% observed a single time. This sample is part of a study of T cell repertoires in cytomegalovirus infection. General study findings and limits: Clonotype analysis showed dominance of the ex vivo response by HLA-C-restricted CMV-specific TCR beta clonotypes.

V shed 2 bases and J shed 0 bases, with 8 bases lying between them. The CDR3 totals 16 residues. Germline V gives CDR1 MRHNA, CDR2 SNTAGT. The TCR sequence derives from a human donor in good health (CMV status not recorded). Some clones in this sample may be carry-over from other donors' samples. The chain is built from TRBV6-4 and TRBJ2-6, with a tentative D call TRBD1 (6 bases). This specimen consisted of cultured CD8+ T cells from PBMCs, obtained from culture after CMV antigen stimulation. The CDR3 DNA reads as TGTGCCAGCAGTGACAGGGGACACTCTGGGGCCAACGTCCTGACTTTC. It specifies CASSDRGHSGANVLTF.